These 27 T cell receptor beta chains were sequenced from one sample in a study of blood T cell repertoires in COVID-19. Generated by immunoSEQ multiplex PCR, the TCRdb table keeps only in-frame clones and is missing some. Of about 14,000 clones in the sample, 87% are singletons; the top ten hold approximately 15%. Material: peripheral blood. These receptors were collected from a human donor with active COVID-19. The donor label of this sample is uncertain.

The chain uses TRBV6-5 and TRBJ2-2; 8 positions agree with TRBD1. The V gene's germline CDR1 is MNHEY and CDR2 SVGAGI. The CDR3 is 15 residues long. V trimming: 6 bases; J trimming: 6 bases; junction bases outside the gene matches: 9. The CDR3 protein is CASRLERQGPGELFF. The CDR3 nucleotides are TGTGCCAGCAGACTGGAACGACAGGGGCCCGGGGAGCTGTTTTTT.

The chain recombines TRBV5-6 with TRBJ2-2; TRBD1 matches at 9 bases. V trimming: 2 bases; J trimming: 2 bases; junction bases outside the gene matches: 4. The CDR3 has 16 residues. CDR1 and CDR2 (germline): SGHDT, YYEEEE. CDR3 amino acids: CASSFGTGFNTGELFF. The CDR3 DNA reads as TGTGCCAGCAGCTTCGGGACAGGGTTTAACACCGGGGAGCTGTTTTTT. The full variable domain, its missing parts supplied by reference TRBV5-6 and TRBJ2-2, is DAGVTQSPTHLIKTRGQQVTLRCSPKSGHDTVSWYQQALGQGPQFIFQYYEEEERQRGNFPDRFSGHQFPNYSSELNVNALLLGDSALYLCASSFGTGFNTGELFFGEGSRLTVL.

The chain uses TRBV28 and TRBJ1-3; TRBD1 agrees at 9 bases. The CDR3 covers 15 residues. Looked up from germline, CDR1 is MDHEN and CDR2 is SYDVKM. V was pared by 6 bases and J by 7 bases, with 10 bases of the junction left unmatched. The CDR3 sequence is CASRPGTGLWNTIYF. The CDR3 DNA reads TGTGCCAGCAGGCCCGGGACAGGGTTATGGAACACCATATATTTT.

The chain employs TRBV18 and TRBJ2-7; TRBD2 aligns across 12 bases. This CDR3 contains 14 residues. Trimming removed 3 bases from V and 3 bases from J; junction bases left unmatched: 0. Germline CDR1 KGHSH, CDR2 LQKENI. The CDR3 spells CASSPTSGSYEQYF. The CDR3 coding sequence is TGTGCCAGCTCACCGACTAGCGGGAGCTACGAGCAGTACTTC.

This rearrangement joins TRBV6-4 to TRBJ2-7; 9 nucleotides line up with TRBD2. The length of the CDR3 is 15 residues. Unmatched junction bases numbered 4, after V lost 2 bases and J lost 2 bases. Germline V lookup: CDR1 MRHNA, CDR2 SNTAGT. CDR3 sequence reads: CASSDLAGGTYEQYF. The CDR3, as DNA: TGTGCCAGCAGTGACCTGGCGGGAGGGACCTACGAGCAGTACTTC.

V is TRBV10-3 and J is TRBJ2-2, with TRBD1 matching 7 bases. Trimming at V came to 6 bases and at J to 4 bases, leaving 8 bases not matched to a gene. The CDR3 loop spans 15 amino acids. Germline loops: CDR1 ENHRY, CDR2 SYGVKD. The CDR3 sequence is CAIRPTGVSTGELFF. CDR3 coding DNA: TGTGCCATCAGGCCTACAGGGGTTAGCACCGGGGAGCTGTTTTTT.

This clone turned up a few times. This rearrangement joins TRBV7-3 to TRBJ2-2, with 11 bases lining up with TRBD2. J lost 6 bases, V lost 6 bases, and 3 bases had no gene match. The CDR3 is 14 residues long. Germline lookup yields CDR1 SGHTA and CDR2 FQGTGA. DNA of the CDR3: TGTGCCAGCAGTACTAGCGGGAGTGCCGGGGAGCTGTTTTTT. This encodes CASSTSGSAGELFF.

This clone showed up just a few times. CDR3 sequence (DNA): TGCGCCAGCAGCCCAGACAGGGGCCTTAATTACAATGAGCAGTTCTTC. This codes for CASSPDRGLNYNEQFF. The J gene is TRBJ2-1, the V gene TRBV5-1; 8 bases are shared with TRBD1. CDR1 and CDR2 from the germline V gene are SGHRS and YFSETQ. This CDR3 comprises 16 residues. Trimming cost V 4 bases and J 4 bases; bases outside gene matches: 10. The entire variable domain, with the rest obtained from reference TRBV5-1 and TRBJ2-1, is as follows: KAGVTQTPRYLIKTRGQQVTLSCSPISGHRSVSWYQQTPGQGLQFLFEYFSETQRNKGNFPGRFSGRQFSNSRSEMNVSTLELGDSALYLCASSPDRGLNYNEQFFGPGTRLTVL.

V gene TRBV3-1 (or the pseudogene TRBV3-2) combines with J gene TRBJ1-1, with 10 bases fitting TRBD1. Trimming removed 5 bases from V and 5 bases from J; junction bases left unmatched: 5. Germline V gene lookup returns CDR1 LGHDT and CDR2 YNNKEL (reference sequence). The CDR3 has 14 residues. This CDR3 is CASSVGTGATEAFF. CDR3 in DNA: TGTGCCAGCAGCGTCGGGACAGGGGCAACTGAAGCTTTCTTT.

The chain carries TRBV5-6 and TRBJ2-1; 9 nucleotides match TRBD1. The CDR3 is made up of 14 amino acids. Germline CDR1 is SGHDT and CDR2 is YYEEEE. Unmatched junction bases numbered 4, after V lost 4 bases and J lost 5 bases. Written as DNA, the CDR3 is TGTGCCAGCAGCCCCGGGACAGGGCACAATGAGCAGTTCTTC. Translated: CASSPGTGHNEQFF.

The rearrangement links TRBV18 to TRBJ2-7; no clear D gene. V shed 6 bases and J shed 0 bases, with 12 bases lying between them. The CDR3 consists of 14 residues. Germline V gene data show CDR1 as KGHSH and CDR2 as LQKENI. The CDR3 sequence is CASSPETVSYEQYF. The CDR3 DNA reads TGTGCCAGCTCCCCAGAAACAGTCTCCTACGAGCAGTACTTC.

The V call is TRBV5-1, the J call TRBJ2-1, with D unclear. The CDR3 totals 11 residues. Trimming took off 4 bases at V and 8 bases at J, with 7 bases between the two ends. Germline V gene data show CDR1 as SGHRS and CDR2 as YFSETQ. The CDR3 protein is CASSLSHEQFF. CDR3 coding DNA: TGCGCCAGCAGCCTTAGCCATGAGCAGTTCTTC.

The V gene is TRBV5-1, the J gene TRBJ2-3; D not certain. The CDR3 spans 13 residues. The germline V gene has CDR1 SGHRS and CDR2 YFSETQ. V lost 2 bases, J lost 1 base, and 5 bases lay in between. CDR3 loop: CASSFEGTDTQYF. CDR3 nucleotides: TGCGCCAGCAGCTTCGAGGGCACAGATACGCAGTATTTT. Using reference TRBV5-1 and TRBJ2-3 for the parts outside the CDR3, the full variable domain is KAGVTQTPRYLIKTRGQQVTLSCSPISGHRSVSWYQQTPGQGLQFLFEYFSETQRNKGNFPGRFSGRQFSNSRSEMNVSTLELGDSALYLCASSFEGTDTQYFGPGTRLTVL.

The chain links TRBV5-6 to TRBJ2-5; TRBD2 matches at 13 bases. The CDR3 is made up of 17 amino acids. Germline CDR1 SGHDT, CDR2 YYEEEE. The V gene end was trimmed by 4 bases and the J gene end by 7 bases; junction bases not matched to a gene: 13. CDR3 residues: CASSPGLAGSIFGTQYF. CDR3 sequence (DNA): TGTGCCAGCAGCCCGGGACTAGCGGGGTCAATCTTTGGGACCCAGTACTTC. The whole variable domain, remainder taken from reference TRBV5-6 and TRBJ2-5, is DAGVTQSPTHLIKTRGQQVTLRCSPKSGHDTVSWYQQALGQGPQFIFQYYEEEERQRGNFPDRFSGHQFPNYSSELNVNALLLGDSALYLCASSPGLAGSIFGTQYFGPGTRLLVL.

The chain has TRBV10-2 and TRBJ1-1, with a weak D call TRBD1 (5 bases). The CDR3 runs to 15 residues. Trimming shortened V by 2 bases and J by 5 bases, and 15 bases separated the two germline ends. Germline assignment: CDR1 WSHSY and CDR2 SAAADI. CDR3 nucleotide sequence: TGCGCCAGCAGTGAGATCGGGTCAGGGTGGACTGAAGCTTTCTTT. Protein product: CASSEIGSGWTEAFF.

This clone is a singleton in its sample. The gene calls are TRBV29-1 and TRBJ2-1; D perhaps matches TRBD2 (6 bases). The CDR3 consists of 16 residues. V was clipped by 0 bases and J by 0 bases, with 12 bases between them. Per the germline V gene, CDR1 is SQVTM and CDR2 is ANQGSEA. For the CDR3, the DNA is TGCAGCGTTGAAGAGTCGGGGGTAGGCTCCTACAATGAGCAGTTCTTC. Its protein is CSVEESGVGSYNEQFF.

J is TRBJ2-2 and V is TRBV19; 7 nucleotides match TRBD1. Germline CDR1 LNHDA, CDR2 SQIVND (reference sequence). CDR3 size: 17 residues. The V segment lost 5 bases and the J segment 5 bases; nucleotides outside the gene matches: 14. CDR3 residues: CASSPFQGELGTGELFF. In nucleotides, the CDR3 is TGTGCCAGTAGTCCTTTCCAGGGGGAACTAGGTACCGGGGAGCTGTTTTTT.

The rearrangement uses TRBV7-9 and TRBJ1-1; weak D call: TRBD1 (6 bases). The CDR3 is 13 amino acids. Trimming pared 5 bases from V and 1 base from J, leaving 8 bases between. Germline V gene sequence: CDR1 SEHNR, CDR2 FQNEAQ (reference sequence). CDR3 region: CASSADRNTEAFF. CDR3 DNA: TGTGCCAGCAGCGCGGACAGGAACACTGAAGCTTTCTTT.

The V call is TRBV7-9, the J call TRBJ2-5; D possibly corresponds to TRBD2 (5 bases). CDR1 and CDR2 (germline): SEHNR, FQNEAQ (reference sequence). Trimming removed 2 bases at V and 5 bases at J, with 15 bases between. This CDR3 is built from 15 residues. This chain's CDR3 is CASSLTGIIGETQYF. The CDR3 bases are TGTGCCAGCAGCTTAACGGGGATCATCGGGGAGACCCAGTACTTC.

V gene TRBV7-2 combines with J gene TRBJ2-1; D is unresolved. Germline V gene lookup returns CDR1 SGHTA and CDR2 FQGNSA. Trimming pared 5 bases from V and 9 bases from J, leaving 11 bases between. CDR3 length: 12 amino acids. CDR3 residues: CASSPYSVEQFF. The DNA for the CDR3 is TGTGCCAGCAGCCCTTACTCGGTTGAGCAGTTCTTC.

The V gene is TRBV29-1, the J gene TRBJ1-2; 8 positions match TRBD1. The CDR3 contains 13 residues. Germline-derived CDR1 and CDR2 are SQVTM and ANQGSEA. V lost 7 bases to trimming and J lost 3 bases; unmatched junction nucleotides: 7. CDR3 protein: CSAGQGRDYGYTF. The CDR3 region has the DNA TGCAGCGCCGGACAGGGTCGGGACTATGGCTACACCTTC.

The chain couples TRBV18 to TRBJ1-1; 10 nucleotides agree with TRBD1. The V gene's germline CDR1 is KGHSH and CDR2 LQKENI. The CDR3 extends over 15 amino acids. J gave up 5 bases and V 6 bases, and 9 bases lay outside the gene matches. CDR3 nucleotide sequence: TGTGCCAGCTCCGAAGGGGGGACAGGGGTTACTGAAGCTTTCTTT. Translating it yields CASSEGGTGVTEAFF.

This clone was found once. The V call is TRBV5-1, the J call TRBJ2-7; 7 nucleotides align to TRBD1. The CDR3 covers 14 residues. CDR1 is SGHRS and CDR2 is YFSETQ in the germline V gene. J was trimmed by 4 bases and V by 3 bases; bases with no gene match: 7. Written as DNA, the CDR3 is TGCGCCAGCAGCTGGGGGACAGACTCATACGAGCAGTACTTC. Its protein is CASSWGTDSYEQYF.

The chain is built from TRBV28 and TRBJ1-2, with a possible D match to TRBD1 (6 bases). Germline values: CDR1 MDHEN, CDR2 SYDVKM. V lost 10 bases, J lost 8 bases, and 20 bases lay in between. There are 13 residues in the CDR3. Written as DNA, the CDR3 is TGTGCCATCGGACTAGGGGGAATTCGCGGCTACACCTTC. Amino acids: CAIGLGGIRGYTF.

The rearrangement links TRBV2 to TRBJ2-1, with D maybe TRBD2 (5 bases). The V gene lost 7 bases and the J gene lost 15 bases, with 22 bases spanning the gap. Germline V gives CDR1 SNHLY, CDR2 FYNNEI. This CDR3 is built from 13 residues. The CDR3 spells CASMVPAGGVLFF. In nucleotides, the CDR3 is TGTGCCAGCATGGTTCCTGCCGGAGGAGTACTGTTCTTC.

This chain links TRBV18 with TRBJ2-1; the match to TRBD2 covers 7 bases. The CDR3 contains 13 residues. Losses at the gene ends were 10 bases for V and 9 bases for J; bases not matched to a gene: 12. Germline-derived CDR1 and CDR2 are KGHSH and LQKENI. Here the CDR3 DNA reads TGTGCCACCACCGAGAAGGAGCGGGGTGAGCAGTTCTTC. Translated, it gives CATTEKERGEQFF.

The chain joins TRBV19 to TRBJ1-2; D might be TRBD1 (6 bases). The CDR3 has 15 residues. Germline CDR1 LNHDA, CDR2 SQIVND (reference sequence). The V end was cut by 7 bases, the J end by 6 bases, with 21 bases between. The CDR3 is CASTTGSRRRDGYTF. The CDR3 nucleotides read TGTGCCAGTACTACAGGGAGCCGACGTCGGGATGGCTACACCTTC.